What follows are 28 T cell receptor beta chains derived from one specimen sequenced in a study of siplizumab effects on memory and regulatory T cells. Libraries were prepared by immunoSEQ multiplex PCR; TCRdb keeps only in-frame clonotypes and omits some of them. The data hold roughly 100,000 clones, with about 93% observed a single time. Sequencing was done on a sample of CD4+ T cells sorted from blood. The receptors here all came from a human donor in good health.

The genes are TRBV15 and TRBJ1-2, with D perhaps TRBD1 (6 bases). The V and J ends lost 9 bases and 4 bases respectively, with 15 bases between them. The CDR3 extends over 13 amino acids. From germline, CDR1 is LNHNV and CDR2 YYDKDF (reference sequence). The CDR3 reads CATSFGGAYGYTF. CDR3 coding DNA: TGTGCCACTTCCTTCGGGGGGGCCTATGGCTACACCTTC. Combining the CDR3 with reference TRBV15 and TRBJ1-2 gives the whole variable domain DAMVIQNPRYQVTQFGKPVTLSCSQTLNHNVMYWYQQKSSQAPKLLFHYYDKDFNNEADTPDNFQSRRPNTSFCFLDIRSPGLGDTAMYLCATSFGGAYGYTFGSGTRLTVV.

The chain uses TRBV9 and TRBJ2-1; no clear D. Deletions cut 7 bases from V and 1 base from J, with 12 bases between. The CDR3 is 14 amino acids. Germline V gives CDR1 SGDLS, CDR2 YYNGEE. CDR3 nucleotide sequence: TGTGCCAGCGGGCTAGGATCATCCTACAATGAGCAGTTCTTC. Its translation is CASGLGSSYNEQFF.

This clone occurred a few times. This chain joins TRBV2 and TRBJ2-5; 8 bases map to TRBD2. J gave up 2 bases and V 5 bases, and 7 bases lay outside the gene matches. This CDR3 contains 15 residues. Germline lookup yields CDR1 SNHLY and CDR2 FYNNEI. In nucleotides, the CDR3 is TGTGCCAGCAGTAACGACAGCGGGGGTCAAGAGACCCAGTACTTC. It specifies CASSNDSGGQETQYF.

This sequence joins TRBV30 and TRBJ2-6, with 9 bases lining up with TRBD2. V gave up 2 bases and J gave up 0 bases; unmatched junction bases: 5. The germline CDR1 and CDR2 sequences are GTSNPN and SVGIG (reference sequence). The CDR3 runs 17 residues. The DNA of the CDR3 is TGTGCCTGGAGTCGGCTAGCGGGGCACTCTGGGGCCAACGTCCTGACTTTC. The encoded protein is CAWSRLAGHSGANVLTF.

The chain has TRBV9 and TRBJ2-3, with 7 bases fitting TRBD2. Per the germline V gene, CDR1 is SGDLS and CDR2 is YYNGEE. V trimming: 2 bases; J trimming: 2 bases; junction bases outside the gene matches: 8. The CDR3 is made up of 16 amino acids. CDR3 sequence (DNA): TGTGCCAGCAGCGTCTTGCGGGGGTCCCACACAGATACGCAGTATTTT. Translation gives CASSVLRGSHTDTQYF.

The gene calls are TRBV5-1 and TRBJ2-1; the D is unclear. CDR1 SGHRS and CDR2 YFSETQ come from the germline V gene. V lost 0 bases and J lost 4, with 14 bases in between. The CDR3 runs to 16 residues. CDR3: CASSLAVGQSYNEQFF. CDR3 sequence (DNA): TGCGCCAGCAGCTTGGCAGTAGGCCAGAGTTACAATGAGCAGTTCTTC.

This CDR3 reads CASSYSPRRRTEAFF. In nucleotides, the CDR3 is TGTGCCAGCAGTTACTCCCCGAGACGGAGGACTGAAGCTTTCTTT. The genes are TRBV6-6 and TRBJ1-1; D gene uncertain. CDR3 size: 15 residues. Germline lookup yields CDR1 MNHNY and CDR2 SVGAGI (reference sequence). With 0 bases removed from V and 5 bases from J, the gap between germline ends came to 13 bases.

The V gene is TRBV5-1, the J gene TRBJ2-2; D unresolved. The CDR3 totals 15 residues. Germline loops: CDR1 SGHRS, CDR2 YFSETQ. V gave up 2 bases and J gave up 6 bases, with 14 bases separating them. The CDR3 region has the DNA TGCGCCAGCAGCTTAGAGGTCCTAGTTGCCGGGGAGCTGTTTTTT. It translates to CASSLEVLVAGELFF.

The chain carries TRBV7-9 and TRBJ1-4; D may be TRBD1 (5 bases). The length of the CDR3 is 12 residues. The V end lost 2 bases, the J end lost 8 bases, and 6 bases lay between the germline ends. Germline V lookup: CDR1 SEHNR, CDR2 FQNEAQ (reference sequence). The CDR3 protein is CASSLRDEKLFF. CDR3 nucleotide sequence: TGTGCCAGCAGCTTACGGGACGAAAAACTGTTTTTT. Complete variable domain (other parts from reference TRBV7-9 and TRBJ1-4): DTGVSQNPRHKITKRGQNVTFRCDPISEHNRLYWYRQTLGQGPEFLTYFQNEAQLEKSRLLSDRFSAERPKGSFSTLEIQRTEQGDSAMYLCASSLRDEKLFFGSGTQLSVL.

This chain connects TRBV11-2 to TRBJ2-3; 7 bases line up with TRBD2. Germline V gene data show CDR1 as SGHAT and CDR2 as FQNNGV. The ends lost 3 bases at V and 3 bases at J; junction bases unmatched: 3. The length of the CDR3 is 14 residues. The DNA of the CDR3 is TGTGCCAGCAGCTTGGCTAGCGGAACAGATACGCAGTATTTT. Residues: CASSLASGTDTQYF.

This chain connects TRBV5-1 to TRBJ1-1; D is ambiguous. Trimming stripped 0 bases from V and 7 bases from J, with 13 bases between. CDR3 length: 14 residues. Looked up from germline, CDR1 is SGHRS and CDR2 is YFSETQ. As DNA, the CDR3 is TGCGCCAGCAGCTTGGAACGGGGAGAGGGTGAAGCTTTCTTT. The encoded protein is CASSLERGEGEAFF.

The chain has TRBV29-1 and TRBJ2-1; 9 bases align to TRBD2. Looked up from germline, CDR1 is SQVTM and CDR2 is ANQGSEA. The CDR3 extends over 17 amino acids. With 6 bases clipped from V and 6 bases from J, the junction kept 18 bases outside the gene matches. This CDR3 is CSVGRFSGLAQINEQFF. For the CDR3, the DNA is TGCAGCGTCGGTAGGTTTTCGGGACTAGCCCAGATCAATGAGCAGTTCTTC.

The genes are TRBV30 and TRBJ2-5, with D possibly TRBD2 on 6 matching bases. The CDR3 sequence is 13 residues long. CDR1 and CDR2 from the germline V gene are GTSNPN and SVGIG (reference sequence). V lost 4 bases and J 11 bases, leaving 20 bases between the germline ends. CDR3 sequence (DNA): TGTGCCTGGACCAGCAGGGTCGGCGGGGAGCAGTACTTC. It codes for CAWTSRVGGEQYF. Filled out from reference TRBV30 and TRBJ2-5, the complete variable domain reads SQTIHQWPATLVQPVGSPLSLECTVEGTSNPNLYWYRQAAGRGLQLLFYSVGIGQISSEVPQNLSASRPQDRQFILSSKKLLLSDSGFYLCAWTSRVGGEQYFGPGTRLLVL.

This clone occurred once. V usage is TRBV18 and J usage is TRBJ1-1; weak D call: TRBD1 (6 bases). The CDR3 totals 14 residues. Germline CDR1 is KGHSH and CDR2 is LQKENI. V lost 1 base and J lost 10, with 16 bases in between. CDR3 sequence (DNA): TGTGCCAGCTCACCACAACCGGGGGGCTTGGGAGCTTTCTTT. Amino acids: CASSPQPGGLGAFF.

The rearrangement joins TRBV27 to TRBJ2-7; TRBD1 matches 10 bases. Germline values: CDR1 MNHEY, CDR2 SMNVEV (reference sequence). CDR3 length: 14 residues. CDR3 amino acids: CAAGTGASSYEQYF. CDR3 nucleotides: TGTGCTGCGGGGACAGGGGCCAGCTCCTACGAGCAGTACTTC.

The V call is TRBV9, the J call TRBJ2-2; the D is unclear. The CDR3 covers 12 residues. From germline, CDR1 is SGDLS and CDR2 YYNGEE. V was pared by 0 bases and J by 7 bases, with 4 bases between. This CDR3 is CASSVDSGELFF. In nucleotides, the CDR3 is TGTGCCAGCAGCGTAGACAGCGGGGAGCTGTTTTTT.

The V and J genes are TRBV4-1 and TRBJ2-1; TRBD1 matches 10 bases. V shed 4 bases and J 10 bases; nucleotides not matched to a gene: 10. The CDR3 runs to 15 residues. The germline V gene has CDR1 MGHRA and CDR2 YSYEKL. The DNA for the CDR3 is TGCGCCAGCAGCCTCGACAGGGGGCAGGGTTACGAGCAGTTCTTC. This encodes CASSLDRGQGYEQFF.

CDR3 sequence (DNA): TGTGCCAGCAGTGAAGCGGAGCTCACGGGGGGGTCGGAGACCCAGTACTTC. It is translated as CASSEAELTGGSETQYF. This sequence joins TRBV6-1 and TRBJ2-5; 8 bases are a match to TRBD2. V was clipped by 0 bases and J by 5 bases; unmatched bases: 11. CDR1 and CDR2 (germline): MNHNS, SASEGT. This CDR3 spans 17 amino acids.

This clone was seen a single time. The chain is built from TRBV5-1 and TRBJ1-3, with 8 bases that match TRBD1. The germline V gene encodes CDR1 SGHRS and CDR2 YFSETQ. V lost 4 bases to trimming and J lost 3 bases; unmatched junction nucleotides: 6. This CDR3 contains 15 residues. CDR3 bases: TGCGCCAGCAGCACGACGGGACAGGTTGGAAACACCATATATTTT. Its translation is CASSTTGQVGNTIYF. The full variable domain, with the rest looked up from reference TRBV5-1 and TRBJ1-3, is KAGVTQTPRYLIKTRGQQVTLSCSPISGHRSVSWYQQTPGQGLQFLFEYFSETQRNKGNFPGRFSGRQFSNSRSEMNVSTLELGDSALYLCASSTTGQVGNTIYFGEGSWLTVV.

V and J are TRBV7-9 and TRBJ2-2; TRBD1 might be the D (6 bases). Between the trimmed V and J ends, which lost 4 bases and 6 bases, there was a span of 12 bases. Germline V gene lookup returns CDR1 SEHNR and CDR2 FQNEAQ (reference sequence). The length of the CDR3 is 14 residues. Written as DNA, the CDR3 is TGTGCCAGCAGCTCTTCAGGGGCATCCGGGGAGCTGTTTTTT. Its translation: CASSSSGASGELFF.

The J gene is TRBJ2-7, the V gene TRBV7-6; 8 positions match TRBD2. V was pared by 5 bases and J by 2 bases, with 14 bases of the junction left unmatched. CDR1 SGHVS and CDR2 FNYEAQ come from the germline V gene. The CDR3 covers 17 residues. The CDR3 sequence: CASSSRLAGGRAYEQYF. CDR3 sequence (DNA): TGTGCCAGCAGCAGTAGGCTGGCGGGAGGCCGAGCCTACGAGCAGTACTTC.

This clone was counted between two and nine times. This sequence joins TRBV4-2 and TRBJ1-5; D is ambiguous. CDR3 length: 14 residues. Looked up from germline, CDR1 is LGHNA and CDR2 is YNFKEQ. The germline V and J ends were trimmed by 0 bases and 7 bases, with 10 bases remaining between them. This CDR3 reads CASSQEIRRQPQHF. The CDR3, as DNA: TGTGCCAGCAGCCAAGAAATCAGGCGGCAGCCCCAGCATTTT.

V and J are TRBV9 and TRBJ2-2, with D unclear. The germline gives CDR1 SGDLS, CDR2 YYNGEE. The CDR3 sequence is 12 residues long. The V and J ends lost 0 bases and 7 bases respectively, with 4 bases between them. The CDR3: CASSVVVGELFF. CDR3 coding DNA: TGTGCCAGCAGCGTAGTTGTCGGGGAGCTGTTTTTT.

The chain joins TRBV9 to TRBJ1-5; no firm D call. The V end lost 0 bases, the J end lost 2 bases, and 9 bases lay between the germline ends. CDR1 SGDLS and CDR2 YYNGEE come from the germline V gene. The CDR3 sequence is 15 residues long. Here the CDR3 reads CASSVASGGNQPQHF. The CDR3 region has the DNA TGTGCCAGCAGCGTAGCTTCAGGCGGCAATCAGCCCCAGCATTTT.

This chain uses TRBV2 with TRBJ1-1, with 8 bases lining up with TRBD1. The CDR3 covers 14 residues. After removal of 11 bases from V and 1 base from J, the junction contained 9 bases not matched to a gene. Germline loops: CDR1 SNHLY, CDR2 FYNNEI. CDR3 loop: CASKAGTGNTEAFF. In DNA, the CDR3 is TGTGCCTCCAAAGCCGGGACAGGGAACACTGAAGCTTTCTTT.

The chain couples TRBV4-3 to TRBJ2-3; maybe TRBD1 (5 bases). The V gene's germline CDR1 is LGHNA and CDR2 YSLEER. Trimming shortened V by 1 base and J by 2 bases, and 13 bases separated the two germline ends. The CDR3 covers 16 residues. CDR3 region: CASSQALGQYTDTQYF. CDR3 coding DNA: TGCGCCAGCAGCCAAGCCCTGGGGCAATACACAGATACGCAGTATTTT.

The chain combines TRBV10-3 with TRBJ2-5, with 10 bases fitting TRBD2. Losses at the gene ends were 4 bases for V and 2 bases for J; bases not matched to a gene: 1. CDR1 and CDR2 (germline): ENHRY, SYGVKD. This CDR3 region has 14 residues. The CDR3 protein is CAISGTSGQETQYF. CDR3 bases: TGTGCCATCAGTGGGACTAGCGGACAAGAGACCCAGTACTTC.

The chain combines TRBV4-1 with TRBJ2-1; 12 bases line up with TRBD2. The V and J ends lost 4 bases and 8 bases, in that order; junction bases with no gene match: 6. The CDR3 loop spans 15 amino acids. Germline V gene data show CDR1 as MGHRA and CDR2 as YSYEKL. The CDR3 protein is CASSRGLAGRDEQFF. The CDR3, as DNA: TGCGCCAGCAGCCGCGGACTAGCGGGAAGGGATGAGCAGTTCTTC.